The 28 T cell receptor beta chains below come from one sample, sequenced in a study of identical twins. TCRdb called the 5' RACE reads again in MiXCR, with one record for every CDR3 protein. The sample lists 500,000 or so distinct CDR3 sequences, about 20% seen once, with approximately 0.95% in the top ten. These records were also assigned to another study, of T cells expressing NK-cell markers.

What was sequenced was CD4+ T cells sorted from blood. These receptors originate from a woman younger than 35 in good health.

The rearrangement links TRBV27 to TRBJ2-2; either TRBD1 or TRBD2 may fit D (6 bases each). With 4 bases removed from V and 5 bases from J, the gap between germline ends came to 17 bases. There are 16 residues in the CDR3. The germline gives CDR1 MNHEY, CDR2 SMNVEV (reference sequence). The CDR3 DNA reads TGTGCCAGCAGTTCTCTGGGGGGCTCGGGAACCGGGGAGCTGTTTTTT. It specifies CASSSLGGSGTGELFF.

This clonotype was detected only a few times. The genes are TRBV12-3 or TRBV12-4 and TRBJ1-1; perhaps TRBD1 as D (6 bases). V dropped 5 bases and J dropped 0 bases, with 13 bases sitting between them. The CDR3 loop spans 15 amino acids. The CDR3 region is CASSDPRGLNTEAFF. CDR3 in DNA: TGTGCCAGCAGTGATCCCAGGGGTCTGAACACTGAAGCTTTCTTT.

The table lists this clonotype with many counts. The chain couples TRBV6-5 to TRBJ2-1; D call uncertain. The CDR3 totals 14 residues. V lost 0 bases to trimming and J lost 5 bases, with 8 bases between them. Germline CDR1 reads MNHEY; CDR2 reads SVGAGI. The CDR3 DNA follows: TGTGCCAGCAGTTACTCGACGGTAGACAATGAGCAGTTCTTC. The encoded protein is CASSYSTVDNEQFF.

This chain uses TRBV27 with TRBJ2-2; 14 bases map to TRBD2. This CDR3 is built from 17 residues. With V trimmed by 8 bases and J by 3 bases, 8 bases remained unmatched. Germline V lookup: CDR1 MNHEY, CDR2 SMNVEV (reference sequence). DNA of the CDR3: TGTGCCAGCCTAGGACTAGCGGGAGGAATAGACACCGGGGAGCTGTTTTTT. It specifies CASLGLAGGIDTGELFF.

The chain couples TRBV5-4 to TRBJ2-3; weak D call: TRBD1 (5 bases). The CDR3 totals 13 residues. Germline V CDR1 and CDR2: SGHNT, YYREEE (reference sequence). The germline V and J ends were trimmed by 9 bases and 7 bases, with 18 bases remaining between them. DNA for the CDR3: TGTGCCACCTTGGCAGGGATGGGTAATACGCAGTATTTT. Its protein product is CATLAGMGNTQYF.

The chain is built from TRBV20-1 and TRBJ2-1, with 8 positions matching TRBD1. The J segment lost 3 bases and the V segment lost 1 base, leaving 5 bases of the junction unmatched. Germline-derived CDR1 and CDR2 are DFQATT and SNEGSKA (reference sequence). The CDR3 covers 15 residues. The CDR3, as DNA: TGCAGTGCTAGAGGAACCAGGGGGCACTACAATGAGCAGTTCTTC. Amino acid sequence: CSARGTRGHYNEQFF.

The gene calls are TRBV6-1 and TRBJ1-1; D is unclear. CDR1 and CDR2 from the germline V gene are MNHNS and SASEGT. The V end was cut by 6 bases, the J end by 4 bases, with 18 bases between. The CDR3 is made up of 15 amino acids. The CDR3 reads CASSEEYGVGTEAFF. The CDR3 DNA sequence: TGTGCCAGCAGCGAGGAATACGGGGTGGGCACTGAAGCTTTCTTT.

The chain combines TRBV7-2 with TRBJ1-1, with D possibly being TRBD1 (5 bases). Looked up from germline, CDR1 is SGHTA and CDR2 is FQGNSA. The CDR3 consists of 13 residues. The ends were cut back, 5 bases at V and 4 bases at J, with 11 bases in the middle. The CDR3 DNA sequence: TGTGCCAGCAGCCCGATGCAGGGCACTGAAGCTTTCTTT. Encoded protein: CASSPMQGTEAFF. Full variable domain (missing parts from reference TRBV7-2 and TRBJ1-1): GAGVSQSPSNKVTEKGKDVELRCDPISGHTALYWYRQSLGQGLEFLIYFQGNSAPDKSGLPSDRFSAERTGGSVSTLTIQRTQQEDSAVYLCASSPMQGTEAFFGQGTRLTVV.

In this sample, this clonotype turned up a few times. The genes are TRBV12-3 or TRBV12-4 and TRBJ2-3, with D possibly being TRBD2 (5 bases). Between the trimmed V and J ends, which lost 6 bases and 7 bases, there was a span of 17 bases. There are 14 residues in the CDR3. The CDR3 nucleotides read TGTGCCAGCAGCTCTTGGACGGGGAGATATACGCAGTATTTT. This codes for CASSSWTGRYTQYF.

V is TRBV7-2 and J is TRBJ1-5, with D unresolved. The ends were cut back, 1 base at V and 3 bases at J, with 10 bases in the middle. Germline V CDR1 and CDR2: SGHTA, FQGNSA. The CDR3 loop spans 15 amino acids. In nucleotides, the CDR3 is TGTGCCAGCAGCTTAGGGGCAGGCTCCAATCAGCCCCAGCATTTT. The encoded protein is CASSLGAGSNQPQHF.

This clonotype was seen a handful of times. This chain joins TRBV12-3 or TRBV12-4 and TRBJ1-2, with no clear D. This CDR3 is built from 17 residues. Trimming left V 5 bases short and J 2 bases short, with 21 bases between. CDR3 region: CASSRTFASQPNYGYTF. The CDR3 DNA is TGTGCCAGCAGTCGGACTTTCGCGAGCCAGCCAAACTATGGCTACACCTTC.

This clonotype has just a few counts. The CDR3 DNA is TGCAGCGTTTTCTTATCGGGGGTATCCTACGAGCAGTACTTC. Translation gives CSVFLSGVSYEQYF. The V and J genes are TRBV29-1 and TRBJ2-7; tentative D call: TRBD2 (6 bases). V lost 5 bases and J 1 base, leaving 15 bases between the germline ends. This CDR3 comprises 14 residues. CDR1 is SQVTM, CDR2 ANQGSEA, per germline.

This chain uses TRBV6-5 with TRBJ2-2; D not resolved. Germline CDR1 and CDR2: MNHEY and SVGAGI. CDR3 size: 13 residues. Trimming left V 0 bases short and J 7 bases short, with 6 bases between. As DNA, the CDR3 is TGTGCCAGCAGTTACTCGAGGCTCGGGGAGCTGTTTTTT. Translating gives CASSYSRLGELFF.

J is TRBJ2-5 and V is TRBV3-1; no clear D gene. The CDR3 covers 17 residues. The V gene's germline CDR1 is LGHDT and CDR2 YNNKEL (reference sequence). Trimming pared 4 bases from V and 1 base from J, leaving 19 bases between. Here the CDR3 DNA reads TGTGCCAGCAGCCGCTCGGATGTAAGGGTGGCCCAAGAGACCCAGTACTTC. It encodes CASSRSDVRVAQETQYF.

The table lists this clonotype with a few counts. CDR3 amino acids: CASSSQVGADTDTQYF. CDR3 bases: TGTGCCAGCAGCTCCCAAGTAGGGGCCGACACAGATACGCAGTATTTT. This chain connects TRBV7-2 to TRBJ2-3; D might be TRBD1 (5 bases). CDR1 is SGHTA and CDR2 is FQGNSA in the germline V gene. V was shortened by 4 bases and J by 2 bases, with 16 bases between the two germline ends. The CDR3 is 16 residues long. The variable domain in full, with the rest retrieved from reference TRBV7-2 and TRBJ2-3, is GAGVSQSPSNKVTEKGKDVELRCDPISGHTALYWYRQSLGQGLEFLIYFQGNSAPDKSGLPSDRFSAERTGGSVSTLTIQRTQQEDSAVYLCASSSQVGADTDTQYFGPGTRLTVL.

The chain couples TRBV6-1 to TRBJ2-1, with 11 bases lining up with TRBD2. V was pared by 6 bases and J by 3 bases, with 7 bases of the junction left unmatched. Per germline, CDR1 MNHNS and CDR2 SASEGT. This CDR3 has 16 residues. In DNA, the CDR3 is TGTGCCAGCAGCTGGGCCGGGACTAGCGGCTACAATGAGCAGTTCTTC. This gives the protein CASSWAGTSGYNEQFF.

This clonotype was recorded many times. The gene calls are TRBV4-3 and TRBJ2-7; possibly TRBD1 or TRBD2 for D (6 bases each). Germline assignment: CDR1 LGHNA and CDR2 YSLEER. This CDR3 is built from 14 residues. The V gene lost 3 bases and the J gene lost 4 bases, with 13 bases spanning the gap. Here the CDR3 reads CASSQGGQLYEQYF. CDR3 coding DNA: TGCGCCAGCAGCCAGGGGGGCCAGCTTTACGAGCAGTACTTC.

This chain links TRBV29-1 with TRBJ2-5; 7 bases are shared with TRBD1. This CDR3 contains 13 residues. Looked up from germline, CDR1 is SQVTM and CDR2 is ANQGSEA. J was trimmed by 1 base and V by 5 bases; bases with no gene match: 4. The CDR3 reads CSVKGARQETQYF. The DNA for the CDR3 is TGCAGCGTTAAGGGGGCGCGCCAAGAGACCCAGTACTTC.

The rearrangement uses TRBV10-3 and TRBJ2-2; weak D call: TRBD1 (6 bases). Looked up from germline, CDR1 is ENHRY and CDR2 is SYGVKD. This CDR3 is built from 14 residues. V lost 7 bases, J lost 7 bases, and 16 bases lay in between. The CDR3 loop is CAINYSGVGGELFF. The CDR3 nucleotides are TGTGCCATCAACTACTCAGGGGTCGGCGGGGAGCTGTTTTTT.

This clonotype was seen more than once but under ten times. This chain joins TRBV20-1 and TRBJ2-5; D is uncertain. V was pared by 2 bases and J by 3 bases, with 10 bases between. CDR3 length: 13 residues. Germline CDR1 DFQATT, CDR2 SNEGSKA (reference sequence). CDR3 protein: CSARPMTEETQYF. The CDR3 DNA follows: TGCAGTGCTAGACCCATGACGGAAGAGACCCAGTACTTC.

Here the CDR3 reads CASSEQSGTEAFF. CDR3 DNA sequence: TGTGCCAGCAGTGAACAGAGTGGGACTGAAGCTTTCTTT. The chain uses TRBV12-3 or TRBV12-4 and TRBJ1-1; unclear D gene. Trimming took 5 bases from V and 5 from J, leaving 12 bases between them. CDR3 size: 13 residues.

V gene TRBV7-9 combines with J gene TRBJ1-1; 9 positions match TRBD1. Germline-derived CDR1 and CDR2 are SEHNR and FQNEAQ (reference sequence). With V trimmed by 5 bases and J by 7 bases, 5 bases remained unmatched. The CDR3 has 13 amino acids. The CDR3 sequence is CASSLQGAVEAFF. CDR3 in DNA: TGTGCCAGCAGCCTACAGGGGGCGGTTGAAGCTTTCTTT.

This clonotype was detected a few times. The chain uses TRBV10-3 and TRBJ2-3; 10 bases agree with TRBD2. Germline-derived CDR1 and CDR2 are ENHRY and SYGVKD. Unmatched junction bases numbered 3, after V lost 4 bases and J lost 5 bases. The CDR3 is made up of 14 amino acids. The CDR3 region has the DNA TGTGCCATCAGTGGAAGGACTAGCGGAGATACGCAGTATTTT. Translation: CAISGRTSGDTQYF.

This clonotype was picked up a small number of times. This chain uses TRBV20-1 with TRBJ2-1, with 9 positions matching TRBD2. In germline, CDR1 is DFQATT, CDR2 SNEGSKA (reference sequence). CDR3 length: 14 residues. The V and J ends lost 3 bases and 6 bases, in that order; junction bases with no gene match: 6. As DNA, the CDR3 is TGCAGTGCTAGGATAGCGGGAGTAACCAATGAGCAGTTCTTC. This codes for CSARIAGVTNEQFF.

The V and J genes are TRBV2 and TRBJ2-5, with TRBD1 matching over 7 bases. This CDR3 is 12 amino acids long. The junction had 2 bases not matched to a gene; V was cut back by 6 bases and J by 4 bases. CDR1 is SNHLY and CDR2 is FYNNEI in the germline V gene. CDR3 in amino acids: CASRGDRETQYF. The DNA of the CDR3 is TGTGCCAGCAGAGGGGACAGAGAGACCCAGTACTTC.

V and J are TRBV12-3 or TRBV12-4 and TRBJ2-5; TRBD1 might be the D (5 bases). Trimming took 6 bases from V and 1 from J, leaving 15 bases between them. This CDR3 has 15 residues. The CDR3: CASSQRPRGQETQYF. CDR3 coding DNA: TGTGCCAGCAGCCAACGGCCTAGGGGCCAAGAGACCCAGTACTTC.

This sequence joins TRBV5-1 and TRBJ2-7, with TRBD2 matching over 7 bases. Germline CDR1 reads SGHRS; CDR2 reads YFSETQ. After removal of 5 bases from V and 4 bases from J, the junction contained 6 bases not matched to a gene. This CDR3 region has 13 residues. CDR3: CASRRAGVYEQYF. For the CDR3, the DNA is TGCGCCAGCAGGCGGGCGGGGGTTTACGAGCAGTACTTC.

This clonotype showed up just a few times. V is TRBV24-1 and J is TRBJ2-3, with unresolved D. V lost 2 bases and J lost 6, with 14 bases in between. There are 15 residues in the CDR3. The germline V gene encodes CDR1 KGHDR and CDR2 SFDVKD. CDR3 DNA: TGTGCCACCAGTGATTCATCCACCACAGCGGATACGCAGTATTTT. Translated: CATSDSSTTADTQYF.